This TCR beta chain appears in the sequencing data of a study of CD8+ T cells in alopecia areata. This clone came up a few times. The V and J ends lost 5 bases and 7 bases, in that order; junction bases with no gene match: 10. This CDR3 comprises 14 residues. Germline loops: CDR1 SEHNR, CDR2 FQNEAQ (reference sequence). The treatment denotes: oral pan-JAK inhibitor, 5-10 mg twice daily. Following extraction, RNA underwent reverse transcription to cDNA, which served as the sequencing template. Assay used: immunoSEQ multiplex PCR; TCRdb lists only in-frame clones, some missing. The sample has 200,000 to 250,000 clones, around three fifths seen once.

The sequencing here drew on CD4+ T cells sorted from blood, taken at week 4, from a patient treated with tofacitinib. The chain combines TRBV7-9 with TRBJ2-7; TRBD2 matches 8 bases. The source is a human donor with alopecia areata. CDR3 DNA sequence: TGTGCCAGCAGCCGTAGCGGGACTCCGTATGAGCAGTACTTC. Amino acids: CASSRSGTPYEQYF.